This TCR beta chain was obtained from a study of blood T cell repertoires in COVID-19. Study in general: Material from acute and convalescent COVID-19 was sourced from the United States, Italy and Spain. PBMCs, B-cell-depleted T cells, or T cells provided the cDNA or gDNA that made up the material.

In the source study's methods: Reference gene primers were amplified, and this amplification served to estimate nucleated cell counts. Measured with immunoSEQ multiplex PCR; TCRdb has only the in-frame clones, and not every one. V, J and clone size are those of that table, while D and trimming were read from the DNA. Among 100,000 to 150,000 clones listed, around nine tenths were seen once. Patients of the Seattle cohort, enrolled during active infection, were followed longitudinally. CDR1 SEHNR and CDR2 FQNEAQ come from the germline V gene (reference sequence). CDR3 length equals 13 residues. Trimming left V 5 bases short and J 9 bases short, with 14 bases between. This clone was detected a few times.

This clonotype was obtained from a man in his forties or fifties with COVID-19, enrolled during active disease. The chain links TRBV7-9 to TRBJ1-5; D unresolved. Material: peripheral blood. In nucleotides, the CDR3 is TGTGCCAGCAGCGCGACGGCTAGAGGGCCCCAGCATTTT. Its translation is CASSATARGPQHF.